This T cell receptor beta chain was captured in a study of blood T cell repertoires in COVID-19. This clone was detected once. The authors' processing: Reference gene primer amplification yielded estimated nucleated cell counts. Data came from immunoSEQ multiplex PCR; TCRdb stores just in-frame clones and leaves some out. The V and J calls and clone size were taken over from that table, and D and trimming were inferred from the DNA. The table lists 260,000 or so clones, 86% of them singletons, with roughly 15% in the top ten. There are 15 residues in the CDR3. V trimming: 3 bases; J trimming: 1 base; junction bases outside the gene matches: 2. Germline loops: CDR1 SGHRS, CDR2 YFSETQ. Participants came from roughly 25 US areas, aged roughly 18 to 95 years.

The sequencing input was PBMCs or T cells enriched from blood (not recorded which). V usage is TRBV5-1 and J usage is TRBJ2-7; 12 bases map to TRBD2. This clonotype originated in a man aged 18 to 30 who had recovered from COVID-19. This CDR3 is CASSSTSGSSYEQYF. CDR3 sequence (DNA): TGCGCCAGCAGCTCGACTAGCGGGAGTTCCTACGAGCAGTACTTC.